This passage covers 18 T cell receptor beta chains from one sample sequenced in a study of response to subunit inactivated influenza vaccine. TCRdb processed the RT-PCR reads anew with MiXCR; each CDR3 protein has one entry. The table shows about 780,000 distinct CDR3 sequences, with approximately 17% occurring only once. Here the sequenced sample was PBMCs from blood, taken about 5 days after vaccination. These receptors originate from a man over 45 who received an inactivated influenza vaccine.

The gene calls are TRBV3-1 and TRBJ2-1; the D is unclear. The CDR3 is 18 amino acids. Per the germline V gene, CDR1 is LGHDT and CDR2 is YNNKEL (reference sequence). V was shortened by 0 bases and J by 4 bases, with 19 bases between the two germline ends. This CDR3 is CASSQDYGTLRRYNEQFF. The CDR3 region has the DNA TGTGCCAGCAGCCAAGATTACGGCACCCTACGACGATACAATGAGCAGTTCTTC.

The V call is TRBV7-2, the J call TRBJ2-7, with D possibly being TRBD1 or TRBD2 (5 bases each). CDR1 is SGHTA and CDR2 is FQGNSA in the germline V gene. This CDR3 is 14 amino acids long. Trimming took off 2 bases at V and 4 bases at J, with 12 bases between the two ends. The CDR3 DNA reads TGTGCCAGCAGCTTATCCTCGGGACCTTACGAGCAGTACTTC. This translates into CASSLSSGPYEQYF.

The gene calls are TRBV7-9 and TRBJ2-7; perhaps TRBD1 as D (5 bases). The CDR3 has 14 residues. Germline assignment: CDR1 SEHNR and CDR2 FQNEAQ (reference sequence). V was pared by 0 bases and J by 2 bases, with 8 bases between. The CDR3 reads CASSLANRPYEQYF. CDR3 DNA sequence: TGTGCCAGCAGCTTAGCGAACAGGCCCTACGAGCAGTACTTC.

This clonotype was detected a few times. The chain links TRBV20-1 to TRBJ2-1; a possible D gene is TRBD2 (6 bases). The CDR3 is 15 amino acids. Germline assignment: CDR1 DFQATT and CDR2 SNEGSKA (reference sequence). Trimming left V 0 bases short and J 7 bases short, with 16 bases between. The CDR3 coding sequence is TGCAGTGCTAGAGAGCCCCCGGGACTCGGGAATGAGCAGTTCTTC. Protein product: CSAREPPGLGNEQFF.

In its sample, this clonotype was seen once. The V gene is TRBV13, the J gene TRBJ2-3, with TRBD1 matching over 9 bases. The CDR3 is 16 amino acids. Germline CDR1 and CDR2: PRHDT and FYEKMQ (reference sequence). V gave up 2 bases and J gave up 5 bases; unmatched junction bases: 8. The CDR3 sequence: CASSLRTGVRRDTQYF. CDR3 DNA sequence: TGTGCCAGCAGCTTAAGGACAGGGGTCAGGAGAGATACGCAGTATTTT. Together with reference TRBV13 and TRBJ2-3, the CDR3 gives the full variable domain: AAGVIQSPRHLIKEKRETATLKCYPIPRHDTVYWYQQGPGQDPQFLISFYEKMQSDKGSIPDRFSAQQFSDYHSELNMSSLELGDSALYFCASSLRTGVRRDTQYFGPGTRLTVL.

The chain carries TRBV7-2 and TRBJ2-1; no definite D call. The CDR3 covers 13 residues. Trimming cost V 1 base and J 9 bases, with 10 bases left between them. Germline CDR1 reads SGHTA; CDR2 reads FQGNSA. CDR3 in amino acids: CASSLGMAGEQFF. CDR3 coding DNA: TGTGCCAGCAGCTTAGGGATGGCCGGTGAGCAGTTCTTC.

This clonotype was recorded a few times. The V call is TRBV7-9, the J call TRBJ1-1; D unresolved. Germline values: CDR1 SEHNR, CDR2 FQNEAQ (reference sequence). The V gene lost 5 bases and the J gene lost 2 bases, with 12 bases spanning the gap. The CDR3 runs 14 residues. The CDR3 sequence is CASSLMTPNTEAFF. CDR3 DNA: TGTGCCAGCAGCCTAATGACACCCAACACTGAAGCTTTCTTT.

This clonotype was seen a few times. J is TRBJ1-1 and V is TRBV5-1; 8 bases agree with TRBD1. The CDR3 covers 14 residues. V dropped 4 bases and J dropped 4; count of bases not matched to a gene: 6. From germline, CDR1 is SGHRS and CDR2 YFSETQ. The CDR3 region is CASSQIDRGTEAFF. The CDR3 DNA is TGCGCCAGCAGCCAAATAGACAGGGGCACTGAAGCTTTCTTT.

This clonotype was detected a few times. The gene calls are TRBV7-9 and TRBJ1-6, with 7 nucleotides matching TRBD1. After removal of 0 bases from V and 7 bases from J, the junction contained 6 bases not matched to a gene. The CDR3 runs to 16 residues. Germline V gene lookup returns CDR1 SEHNR and CDR2 FQNEAQ (reference sequence). Written as DNA, the CDR3 is TGTGCCAGCAGCTTAGCCGGGACAGTGGGAAATTCACCCCTCCACTTT. Translating it yields CASSLAGTVGNSPLHF.

This clonotype was counted once. The V call is TRBV7-9, the J call TRBJ2-7, with 11 bases lining up with TRBD2. CDR1 and CDR2 (germline): SEHNR, FQNEAQ (reference sequence). This CDR3 comprises 14 residues. Losses at the gene ends were 3 bases for V and 5 bases for J; bases not matched to a gene: 3. This CDR3 reads CASSFSTSGDEQYF. The CDR3 DNA reads TGTGCCAGCAGCTTCTCGACTAGCGGGGACGAGCAGTACTTC.

In its sample, this clonotype was seen many times. The chain couples TRBV27 to TRBJ2-1; the match to TRBD2 covers 7 bases. Germline loops: CDR1 MNHEY, CDR2 SMNVEV (reference sequence). The CDR3 covers 15 residues. The V segment lost 5 bases and the J segment 7 bases; nucleotides outside the gene matches: 11. The CDR3 is CASSPLVGGYNEQFF. Here the CDR3 DNA reads TGTGCCAGCAGTCCCCTGGTGGGGGGGTATAATGAGCAGTTCTTC.

This clonotype was counted a few times. The rearrangement links TRBV12-3 or TRBV12-4 to TRBJ2-3, with D perhaps TRBD1 (6 bases). There are 16 residues in the CDR3. V was cut by 3 bases and J by 1 base, with 14 bases left in between. CDR3 in DNA: TGTGCCAGCAGTTTGGACAGAGGGGGAGGCACAGATACGCAGTATTTT. It encodes CASSLDRGGGTDTQYF.

The V and J genes are TRBV7-9 and TRBJ2-1; 11 bases match TRBD2. The V and J ends lost 5 bases and 3 bases, in that order; junction bases with no gene match: 6. The CDR3 loop spans 16 amino acids. Germline-derived CDR1 and CDR2 are SEHNR and FQNEAQ (reference sequence). CDR3 nucleotide sequence: TGTGCCAGCAGCGGTACGGGACTAGCGGACTACAATGAGCAGTTCTTC. This translates into CASSGTGLADYNEQFF.

The gene calls are TRBV9 and TRBJ2-1; D not certain. V was pared by 0 bases and J by 1 base, with 8 bases between. Germline V gene data show CDR1 as SGDLS and CDR2 as YYNGEE. This CDR3 has 15 residues. The CDR3 nucleotides are TGTGCCAGCAGCGTAGATGACCAATCCTACAATGAGCAGTTCTTC. Encoded protein: CASSVDDQSYNEQFF.

In this sample, this clonotype turned up a few times. The chain combines TRBV5-1 with TRBJ1-1, with TRBD1 as a possible D gene (5 bases). CDR3 length equals 14 residues. V lost 6 bases to trimming and J lost 3 bases, with 15 bases between them. The V gene's germline CDR1 is SGHRS and CDR2 YFSETQ. The DNA for the CDR3 is TGCGCCAGCAACCGACAGCCCAGGGACACTGAAGCTTTCTTT. Protein product: CASNRQPRDTEAFF.

This clonotype was detected only a few times. The rearrangement uses TRBV6-1 and TRBJ2-1; TRBD2 matches at 7 bases. The CDR3 extends over 15 amino acids. V gave up 6 bases and J gave up 4 bases; unmatched junction bases: 9. Germline V gene data show CDR1 as MNHNS and CDR2 as SASEGT. CDR3 sequence: CASRSGRGMYNEQFF. The CDR3, as DNA: TGTGCCAGCAGATCGGGGAGGGGTATGTACAATGAGCAGTTCTTC.

This clonotype was seen at least ten times. The chain is built from TRBV12-3 or TRBV12-4 and TRBJ2-5; D not resolved. V lost 2 bases to trimming and J lost 2 bases, with 6 bases between them. The CDR3 has 13 amino acids. Here the CDR3 reads CASSLPPQETQYF. The CDR3 bases are TGTGCCAGCAGTTTACCACCTCAAGAGACCCAGTACTTC.

The CDR3 here is CSATGNNQPQHF. The CDR3 coding sequence is TGCAGTGCTACGGGGAACAATCAGCCCCAGCATTTT. The chain employs TRBV20-1 and TRBJ1-5; D gene uncertain. The germline V gene encodes CDR1 DFQATT and CDR2 SNEGSKA (reference sequence). V was trimmed by 4 bases and J by 3 bases, leaving 7 bases between them. The CDR3 covers 12 residues.